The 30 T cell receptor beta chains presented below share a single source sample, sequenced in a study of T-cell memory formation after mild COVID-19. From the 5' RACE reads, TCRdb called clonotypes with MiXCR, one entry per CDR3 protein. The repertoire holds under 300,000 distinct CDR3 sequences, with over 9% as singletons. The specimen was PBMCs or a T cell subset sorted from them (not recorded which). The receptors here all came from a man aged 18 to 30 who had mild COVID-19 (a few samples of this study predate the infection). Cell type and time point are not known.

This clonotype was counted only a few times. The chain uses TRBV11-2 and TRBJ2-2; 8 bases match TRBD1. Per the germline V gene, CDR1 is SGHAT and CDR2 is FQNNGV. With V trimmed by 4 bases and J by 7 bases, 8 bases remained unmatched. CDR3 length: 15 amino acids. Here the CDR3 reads CASSSTQGAGGELFF. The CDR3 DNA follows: TGTGCCAGCAGCTCTACCCAGGGGGCCGGCGGGGAGCTGTTTTTT.

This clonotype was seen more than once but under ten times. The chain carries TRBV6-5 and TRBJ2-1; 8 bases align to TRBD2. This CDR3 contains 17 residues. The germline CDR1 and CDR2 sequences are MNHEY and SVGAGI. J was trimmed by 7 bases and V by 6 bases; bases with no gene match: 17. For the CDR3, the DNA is TGTGCCAGCAGCCTACACCCCGTCGGGGGGGGGAGGAATGAGCAGTTCTTC. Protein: CASSLHPVGGGRNEQFF.

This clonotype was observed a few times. CDR3 loop: CASSQGLGPPLHF. The CDR3 bases are TGCGCCAGCAGCCAAGGGTTGGGGCCACCCCTCCACTTT. The chain links TRBV4-1 to TRBJ1-6; a weak D match, TRBD1 (5 bases). Deletions cut 1 base from V and 11 bases from J, with 9 bases between. The CDR3 spans 13 residues. In germline, CDR1 is MGHRA, CDR2 YSYEKL.

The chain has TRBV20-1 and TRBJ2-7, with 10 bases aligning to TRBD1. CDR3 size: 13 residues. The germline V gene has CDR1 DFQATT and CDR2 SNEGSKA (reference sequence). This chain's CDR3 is CSARKDRGRTQLV. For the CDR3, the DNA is TGCAGTGCCCGGAAAGACAGGGGGCGGACGCAGTTGGTC.

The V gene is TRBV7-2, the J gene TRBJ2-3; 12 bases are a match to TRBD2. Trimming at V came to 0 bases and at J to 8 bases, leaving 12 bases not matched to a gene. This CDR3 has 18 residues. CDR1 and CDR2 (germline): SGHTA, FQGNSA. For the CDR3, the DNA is TGTGCCAGCAGCTTAGCGGGGGCTAGCGGGGGGGCTGGTCGTACGCAGTATTTT. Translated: CASSLAGASGGAGRTQYF.

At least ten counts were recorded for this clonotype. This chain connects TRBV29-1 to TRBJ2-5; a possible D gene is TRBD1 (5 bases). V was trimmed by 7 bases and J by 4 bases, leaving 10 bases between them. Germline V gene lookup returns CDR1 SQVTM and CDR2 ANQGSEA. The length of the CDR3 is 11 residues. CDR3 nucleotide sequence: TGCAGCGCTTCTAGGGGAGAGACCCAGTACTTC. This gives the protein CSASRGETQYF.

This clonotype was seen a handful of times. The CDR3 DNA reads TGTGCCAGCAGGCGATACAGGGAAAAGTACGAGCAGTACGTC. Translation: CASRRYREKYEQYV. This sequence joins TRBV2 and TRBJ2-7, with TRBD1 as a possible D gene (6 bases). CDR1 SNHLY and CDR2 FYNNEI come from the germline V gene. This CDR3 spans 14 amino acids. V lost 6 bases, J lost 4 bases, and 16 bases lay in between.

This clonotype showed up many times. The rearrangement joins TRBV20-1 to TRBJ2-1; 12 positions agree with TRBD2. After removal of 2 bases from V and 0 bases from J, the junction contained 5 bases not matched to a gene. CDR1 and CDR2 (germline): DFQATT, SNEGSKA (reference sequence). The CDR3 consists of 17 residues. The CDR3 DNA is TGCAGTGCTAGATCCCCTAGCGGGGGGGTCTCCTACAATGAGCAGTTCTTC. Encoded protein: CSARSPSGGVSYNEQFF.

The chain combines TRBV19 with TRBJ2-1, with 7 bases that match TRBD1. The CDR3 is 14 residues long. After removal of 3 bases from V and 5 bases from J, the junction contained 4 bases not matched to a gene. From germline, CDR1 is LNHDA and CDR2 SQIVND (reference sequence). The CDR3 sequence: CASSILGQHNEQFF. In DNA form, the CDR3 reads TGTGCCAGTAGTATTCTGGGACAGCACAATGAGCAGTTCTTC.

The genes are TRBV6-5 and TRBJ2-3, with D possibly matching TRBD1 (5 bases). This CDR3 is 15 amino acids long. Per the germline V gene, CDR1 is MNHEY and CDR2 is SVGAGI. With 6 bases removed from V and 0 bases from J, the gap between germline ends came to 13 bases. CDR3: CASSITGPSTDTQYF. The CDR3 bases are TGTGCCAGCAGCATTACAGGTCCGAGCACAGATACGCAGTATTTT.

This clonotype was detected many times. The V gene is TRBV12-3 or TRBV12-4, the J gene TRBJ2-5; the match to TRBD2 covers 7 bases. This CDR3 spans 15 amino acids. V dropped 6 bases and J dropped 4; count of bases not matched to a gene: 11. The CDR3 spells CASRPVGTILETQYF. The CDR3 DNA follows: TGTGCCAGCAGGCCCGTCGGGACTATCTTAGAGACCCAGTACTTC.

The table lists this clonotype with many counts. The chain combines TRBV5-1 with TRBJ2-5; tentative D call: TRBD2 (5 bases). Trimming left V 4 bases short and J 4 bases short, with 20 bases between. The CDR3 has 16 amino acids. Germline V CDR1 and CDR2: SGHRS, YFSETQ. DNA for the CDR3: TGCGCCAGCAGCCCGGCTAGCACCGGCTGGGGAGAGACCCAGTACTTC. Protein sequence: CASSPASTGWGETQYF.

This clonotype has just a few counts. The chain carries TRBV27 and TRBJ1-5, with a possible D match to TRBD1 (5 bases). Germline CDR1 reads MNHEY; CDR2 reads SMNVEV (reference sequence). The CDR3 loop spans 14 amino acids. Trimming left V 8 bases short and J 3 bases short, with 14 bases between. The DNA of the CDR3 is TGTGCCAGCCAACCGTGGGGGAACAATCAGCCCCAGCATTTT. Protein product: CASQPWGNNQPQHF.

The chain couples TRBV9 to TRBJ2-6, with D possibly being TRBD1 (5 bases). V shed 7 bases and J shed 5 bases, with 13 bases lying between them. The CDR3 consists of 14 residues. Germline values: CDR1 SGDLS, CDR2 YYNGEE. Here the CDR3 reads CASSIAGRANVLTF. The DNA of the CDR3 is TGTGCCAGCTCGATAGCAGGGAGGGCCAACGTCCTGACTTTC. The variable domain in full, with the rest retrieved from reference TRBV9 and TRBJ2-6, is DSGVTQTPKHLITATGQRVTLRCSPRSGDLSVYWYQQSLDQGLQFLIQYYNGEERAKGNILERFSAQQFPDLHSELNLSSLELGDSALYFCASSIAGRANVLTFGAGSRLTVL.

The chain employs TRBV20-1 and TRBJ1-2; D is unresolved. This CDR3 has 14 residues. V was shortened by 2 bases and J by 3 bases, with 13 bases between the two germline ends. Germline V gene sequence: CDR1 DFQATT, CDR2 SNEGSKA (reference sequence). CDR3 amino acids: CSARLPGLDYGYTF. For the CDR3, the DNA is TGCAGTGCTAGACTACCGGGATTGGACTATGGCTACACCTTC.

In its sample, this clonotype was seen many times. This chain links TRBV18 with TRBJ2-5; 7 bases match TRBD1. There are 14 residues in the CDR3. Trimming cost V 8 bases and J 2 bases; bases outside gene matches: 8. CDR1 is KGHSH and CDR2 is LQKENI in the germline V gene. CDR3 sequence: CASSPGTAQETQYF. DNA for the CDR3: TGTGCCAGCAGTCCCGGGACAGCACAAGAGACCCAGTACTTC.

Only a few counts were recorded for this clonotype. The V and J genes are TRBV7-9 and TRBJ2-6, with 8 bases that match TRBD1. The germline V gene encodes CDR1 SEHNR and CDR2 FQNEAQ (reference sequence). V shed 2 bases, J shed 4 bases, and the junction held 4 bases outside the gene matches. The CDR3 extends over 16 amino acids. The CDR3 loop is CASSLPGGLGANVLTF. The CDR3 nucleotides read TGTGCCAGCAGCTTACCAGGGGGCCTGGGGGCCAACGTCCTGACTTTC. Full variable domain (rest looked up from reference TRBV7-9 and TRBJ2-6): DTGVSQNPRHKITKRGQNVTFRCDPISEHNRLYWYRQTLGQGPEFLTYFQNEAQLEKSRLLSDRFSAERPKGSFSTLEIQRTEQGDSAMYLCASSLPGGLGANVLTFGAGSRLTVL.

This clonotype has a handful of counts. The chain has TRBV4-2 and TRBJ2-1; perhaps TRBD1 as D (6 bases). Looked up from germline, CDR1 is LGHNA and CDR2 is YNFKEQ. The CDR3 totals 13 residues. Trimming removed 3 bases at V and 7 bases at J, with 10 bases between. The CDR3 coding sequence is TGTGCCAGCAGCCACCCTAGGGGGAATGAGCAGTTCTTC. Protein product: CASSHPRGNEQFF.

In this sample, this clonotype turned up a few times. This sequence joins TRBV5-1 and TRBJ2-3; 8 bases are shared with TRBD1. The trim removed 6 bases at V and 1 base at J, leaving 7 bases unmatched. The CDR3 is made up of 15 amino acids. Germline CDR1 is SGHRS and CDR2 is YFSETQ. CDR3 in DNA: TGCGCCAGCACCTACCGGACAGGGCGCACAGATACGCAGTATTTT. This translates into CASTYRTGRTDTQYF. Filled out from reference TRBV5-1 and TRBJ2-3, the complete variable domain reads KAGVTQTPRYLIKTRGQQVTLSCSPISGHRSVSWYQQTPGQGLQFLFEYFSETQRNKGNFPGRFSGRQFSNSRSEMNVSTLELGDSALYLCASTYRTGRTDTQYFGPGTRLTVL.

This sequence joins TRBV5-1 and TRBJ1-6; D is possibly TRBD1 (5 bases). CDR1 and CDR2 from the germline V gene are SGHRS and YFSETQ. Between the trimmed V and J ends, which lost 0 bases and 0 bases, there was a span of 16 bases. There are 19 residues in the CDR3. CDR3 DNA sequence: TGCGCCAGCAGCTTGGCAGGGACCGTTCCGAGCTCCTATAATTCACCCCTCCACTTT. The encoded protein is CASSLAGTVPSSYNSPLHF. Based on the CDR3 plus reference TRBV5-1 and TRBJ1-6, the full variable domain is KAGVTQTPRYLIKTRGQQVTLSCSPISGHRSVSWYQQTPGQGLQFLFEYFSETQRNKGNFPGRFSGRQFSNSRSEMNVSTLELGDSALYLCASSLAGTVPSSYNSPLHFGNGTRLTVT.

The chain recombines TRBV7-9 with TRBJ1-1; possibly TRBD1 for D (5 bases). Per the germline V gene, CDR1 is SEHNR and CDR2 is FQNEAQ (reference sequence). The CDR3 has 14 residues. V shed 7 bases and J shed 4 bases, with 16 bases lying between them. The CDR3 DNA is TGTGCCAGCATCCCGCCGGGACGGCCCACTGAAGCTTTCTTT. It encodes CASIPPGRPTEAFF. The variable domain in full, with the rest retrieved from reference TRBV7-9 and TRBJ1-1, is DTGVSQNPRHKITKRGQNVTFRCDPISEHNRLYWYRQTLGQGPEFLTYFQNEAQLEKSRLLSDRFSAERPKGSFSTLEIQRTEQGDSAMYLCASIPPGRPTEAFFGQGTRLTVV.

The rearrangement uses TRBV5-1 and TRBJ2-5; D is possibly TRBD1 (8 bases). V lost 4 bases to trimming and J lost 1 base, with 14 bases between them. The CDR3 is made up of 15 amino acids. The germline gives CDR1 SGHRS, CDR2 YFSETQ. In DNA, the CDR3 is TGCGCCAGCAGCACAGGGGGGGACTTCCAAGAGACCCAGTACTTC. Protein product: CASSTGGDFQETQYF.

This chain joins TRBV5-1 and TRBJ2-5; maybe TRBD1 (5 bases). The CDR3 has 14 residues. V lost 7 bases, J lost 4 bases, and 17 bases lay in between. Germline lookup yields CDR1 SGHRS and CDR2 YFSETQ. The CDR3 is CASCGQAQGETQYF. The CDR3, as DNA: TGCGCCAGCTGTGGGCAAGCCCAGGGAGAGACCCAGTACTTC.

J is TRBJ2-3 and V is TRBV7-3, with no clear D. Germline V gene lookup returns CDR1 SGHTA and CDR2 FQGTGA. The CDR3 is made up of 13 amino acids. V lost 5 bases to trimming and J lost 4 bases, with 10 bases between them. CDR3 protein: CASSERSADTQYF. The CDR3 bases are TGTGCCAGCAGCGAACGGTCGGCAGATACGCAGTATTTT.

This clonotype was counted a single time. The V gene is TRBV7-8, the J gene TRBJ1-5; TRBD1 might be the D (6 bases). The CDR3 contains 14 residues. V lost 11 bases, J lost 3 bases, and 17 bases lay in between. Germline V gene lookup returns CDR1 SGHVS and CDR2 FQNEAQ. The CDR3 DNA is TGTGCCCCCCCGTCGACAGGCCACAATCAGCCCCAGCATTTT. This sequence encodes CAPPSTGHNQPQHF.

CDR3 protein: CASSSGAYTGELFF. Here the CDR3 DNA reads TGTGCCAGCAGTTCCGGGGCTTACACCGGGGAGCTGTTTTTT. The chain carries TRBV6-2 or TRBV6-3 and TRBJ2-2; the D call may be TRBD1 or TRBD2 (5 bases each). V was clipped by 4 bases and J by 3 bases, with 9 bases between them. The CDR3 totals 14 residues. Germline V lookup: CDR1 MNHEY, CDR2 SVGEGT.

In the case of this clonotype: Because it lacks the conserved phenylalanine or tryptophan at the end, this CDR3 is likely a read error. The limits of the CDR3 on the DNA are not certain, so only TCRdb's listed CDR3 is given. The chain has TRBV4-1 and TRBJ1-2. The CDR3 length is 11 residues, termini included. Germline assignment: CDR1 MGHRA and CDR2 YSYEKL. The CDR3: CASSQGVGDTL.

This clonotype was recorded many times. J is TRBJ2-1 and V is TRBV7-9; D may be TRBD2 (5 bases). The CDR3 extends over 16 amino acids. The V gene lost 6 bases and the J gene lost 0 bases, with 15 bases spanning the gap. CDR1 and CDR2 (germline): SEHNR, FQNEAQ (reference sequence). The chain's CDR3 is CASRAYGDPSYNEQFF. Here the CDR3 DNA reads TGTGCCAGCAGGGCCTACGGGGATCCCTCCTACAATGAGCAGTTCTTC.

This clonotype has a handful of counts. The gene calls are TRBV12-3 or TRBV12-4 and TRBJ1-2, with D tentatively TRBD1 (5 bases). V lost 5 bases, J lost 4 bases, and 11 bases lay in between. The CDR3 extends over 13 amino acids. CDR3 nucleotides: TGTGCCAGCAGTGAACAGGAGTTCTATGGCTACACCTTC. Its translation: CASSEQEFYGYTF.

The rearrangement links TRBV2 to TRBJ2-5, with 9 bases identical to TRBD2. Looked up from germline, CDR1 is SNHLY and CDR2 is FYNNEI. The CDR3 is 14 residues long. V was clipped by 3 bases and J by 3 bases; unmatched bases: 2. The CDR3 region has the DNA TGTGCCAGCAGTGAGACTAGCGGTAAAGAGACCCAGTACTTC. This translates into CASSETSGKETQYF.